The next 9 T cell receptor beta chains were all read from a single sample in a study of Ad26.COV2.S vaccination and SARS-CoV-2 variants (dated by TCRdb to the early 2020s). Libraries were built with the immunoSEQ multiplex PCR assay. TCRdb mirrors the immuneACCESS table, restricted to in-frame sequences. Some clones are absent from its copies; in checked studies, under half trace to an unresolved V gene, and the reason for the others is unknown. Within this sample are about 680,000 clones, with roughly 90% of them counted one time only. Jointly, the top ten make up around 1.5% of the sample. The treatment or condition label of this sample denotes: around 19 received Ad26.COV2.S at low or high dose, single or two shots; 5 received placebo; per-sample allocation not given. For vaccine and placebo recipients, repertoires were sequenced using samples collected on day 63 after the first injection. The material sequenced was peripheral blood, taken in a trial of Ad26.COV2.S vaccine versus placebo. The receptor source for this set is a person aged 18-65 years who received the Ad26.COV2.S COVID-19 vaccine or a placebo.

The V call is TRBV5-4, the J call TRBJ2-3; D remains unclear. The CDR3 runs 14 residues. The germline V gene has CDR1 SGHNT and CDR2 YYREEE (reference sequence). V lost 0 bases and J 3 bases, leaving 8 bases between the germline ends. In DNA, the CDR3 is TGTGCCAGCAGCTTGGACTGGGCAACAGATACGCAGTATTTT. Its translation: CASSLDWATDTQYF. The variable domain in full, with the rest retrieved from reference TRBV5-4 and TRBJ2-3, is ETGVTQSPTHLIKTRGQQVTLRCSSQSGHNTVSWYQQALGQGPQFIFQYYREEENGRGNFPPRFSGLQFPNYSSELNVNALELDDSALYLCASSLDWATDTQYFGPGTRLTVL.

CDR3 protein: CASRGTRGAFF. The CDR3 region has the DNA TGTGCCAGCAGGGGGACGCGGGGAGCTTTCTTT. The chain couples TRBV11-2 to TRBJ1-1; TRBD1 might be the D (5 bases). In germline, CDR1 is SGHAT, CDR2 FQNNGV. This CDR3 region has 11 residues. Trimming left V 6 bases short and J 10 bases short, with 12 bases between.

This rearrangement joins TRBV2 to TRBJ2-7; TRBD2 matches 10 bases. Germline CDR1 reads SNHLY; CDR2 reads FYNNEI. The CDR3 covers 16 residues. V shed 0 bases and J 2 bases; nucleotides not matched to a gene: 4. CDR3 sequence: CASSEAPGLAAYEQYF. The CDR3 DNA reads as TGTGCCAGCAGTGAAGCGCCCGGACTAGCGGCCTACGAGCAGTACTTC.

This chain connects TRBV18 to TRBJ1-6; maybe TRBD1 (5 bases). Germline CDR1 reads KGHSH; CDR2 reads LQKENI. The CDR3 has 14 amino acids. V lost 2 bases, J lost 12 bases, and 14 bases lay in between. CDR3 DNA: TGTGCCAGCTCACCATCCGGGGACCCTGAACCCCTCCACTTT. Translating it yields CASSPSGDPEPLHF.

The V gene is TRBV3-1 (or the pseudogene TRBV3-2), the J gene TRBJ1-1; D is ambiguous. With 3 bases removed from V and 1 base from J, the gap between germline ends came to 6 bases. This CDR3 region has 13 residues. Germline CDR1 is LGHDT and CDR2 is YNNKEL (reference sequence). The CDR3 nucleotides are TGTGCCAGCAGCCATGGGGAGAACACTGAAGCTTTCTTT. This gives the protein CASSHGENTEAFF.

This chain connects TRBV7-8 to TRBJ2-7, with TRBD1 identical over 7 bases. The CDR3 sequence is 13 residues long. The germline gives CDR1 SGHVS, CDR2 FQNEAQ. The V segment lost 2 bases and the J segment 4 bases; nucleotides outside the gene matches: 2. The CDR3 spells CASSLQQGYEQYF. The CDR3 DNA is TGTGCCAGCAGCTTACAACAGGGGTACGAGCAGTACTTC.

This clone was seen only a few times. The chain employs TRBV5-6 and TRBJ1-3; D is perhaps TRBD1 (5 bases). V lost 2 bases and J lost 0, with 12 bases in between. Germline V gene lookup returns CDR1 SGHDT and CDR2 YYEEEE. The CDR3 loop spans 16 amino acids. CDR3 residues: CASSLGRGFSGNTIYF. CDR3 DNA sequence: TGTGCCAGCAGCTTAGGACGGGGCTTCTCTGGAAACACCATATATTTT.

The chain joins TRBV6-5 to TRBJ2-7, with D possibly matching TRBD2 (6 bases). V shed 6 bases and J shed 2 bases, with 17 bases lying between them. CDR1 and CDR2 (germline): MNHEY, SVGAGI. The CDR3 covers 15 residues. In DNA, the CDR3 is TGTGCCAGCAGAGACAAGATTAGCGGTGCCTACGAGCAGTACTTC. Translation gives CASRDKISGAYEQYF.

This sequence joins TRBV6-5 and TRBJ2-7; D gene ambiguous. V shed 0 bases and J shed 2 bases, with 11 bases lying between them. The CDR3 runs to 15 residues. Germline CDR1 is MNHEY and CDR2 is SVGAGI. The DNA of the CDR3 is TGTGCCAGCAGTTACTCGTTCGAGAACACCTACGAGCAGTACTTC. It yields the protein CASSYSFENTYEQYF.